One sample yielded the 28 T cell receptor beta chains listed below, sequenced in a study of molecular identifiers for immune sequencing clone quantification. From the PCR reads, TCRdb called clonotypes with MiXCR, one entry per CDR3 protein. The sample consists of more than 95,000 distinct CDR3 sequences, 20% to 25% of them appearing once. Sequenced input: naive CD8+ T cells from blood, with Jurkat cell RNA spiked in. As to subset: FACS-sorted CD8+CD4-CCR7+CD45RA+ naive T cells. The origin of the receptors is a human donor in good health. Some libraries in this study had Jurkat cell RNA spiked in.

This clonotype came up a few times. The chain links TRBV29-1 to TRBJ2-7; D call uncertain. The CDR3 loop spans 11 amino acids. CDR1 and CDR2 (germline): SQVTM, ANQGSEA. V gave up 8 bases and J gave up 3 bases, with 11 bases separating them. CDR3 sequence: CSLRIGYEQYF. DNA of the CDR3: TGCAGCCTGCGGATAGGCTACGAGCAGTACTTC.

The table lists this clonotype with many counts. This chain uses TRBV12-3 or TRBV12-4 with TRBJ2-5; TRBD1 aligns across 10 bases. This CDR3 is 14 amino acids long. Unmatched junction bases numbered 5, after V lost 4 bases and J lost 6 bases. CDR3 sequence reads: CASSSTGGNKTQYF. DNA for the CDR3: TGTGCCAGCAGTTCGACAGGGGGCAACAAGACCCAGTACTTC.

As to this clonotype: Possible read error: a much larger clone is one base away. The gene calls are TRBV6-2 or TRBV6-3 and TRBJ2-1; 9 bases match TRBD2. The CDR3 loop spans 16 amino acids. CDR1 and CDR2 from the germline V gene are MNHEY and SVGEGT. CDR3 region: CASSPLAGAYNNEQSF. The CDR3 region has the DNA TGTGCCAGCAGCCCATTAGCGGGGGCCTACAACAATGAGCAGTCCTTC.

This clonotype was seen more than once but under ten times. The rearrangement uses TRBV7-3 and TRBJ2-1; TRBD2 is a possible D gene (5 bases). Trimming cost V 5 bases and J 0 bases, with 11 bases left between them. The CDR3 runs to 15 residues. Germline loops: CDR1 SGHTA, CDR2 FQGTGA. The CDR3 sequence: CASSSSDSSYNEQFF. The CDR3 bases are TGTGCCAGCAGCAGTAGCGATAGCTCCTACAATGAGCAGTTCTTC.

This clonotype was seen many times. V usage is TRBV12-3 or TRBV12-4 and J usage is TRBJ2-7; 11 nucleotides line up with TRBD1. The CDR3 is 14 residues long. Losses at the gene ends were 5 bases for V and 4 bases for J; bases not matched to a gene: 4. DNA of the CDR3: TGTGCCAGCAGTATAGGACAGGGGGCATACGAGCAGTACTTC. Translating gives CASSIGQGAYEQYF.

The V and J genes are TRBV4-3 and TRBJ2-3; 10 bases map to TRBD2. Germline CDR1 is LGHNA and CDR2 is YSLEER. J lost 8 bases, V lost 0 bases, and 17 bases had no gene match. CDR3 length equals 19 residues. DNA of the CDR3: TGCGCCAGCAGCCAAGATCCTAGCGGGGGCCCCGAGATTGGAGGTACGCAGTATTTT. As protein: CASSQDPSGGPEIGGTQYF.

This clonotype has at least ten counts. The chain links TRBV27 to TRBJ2-7, with 13 bases lining up with TRBD2. Trimming removed 6 bases from V and 6 bases from J; junction bases left unmatched: 8. Germline CDR1 and CDR2: MNHEY and SMNVEV (reference sequence). This CDR3 is 15 amino acids long. This CDR3 is CASRPLAGGPVEQYF. CDR3 sequence (DNA): TGTGCCAGCAGGCCACTAGCGGGGGGGCCGGTCGAGCAGTACTTC.

At least ten counts were recorded for this clonotype. The chain has TRBV13 and TRBJ2-1; D is unresolved. In germline, CDR1 is PRHDT, CDR2 FYEKMQ (reference sequence). Deletions cut 1 base from V and 1 base from J, with 8 bases between. This CDR3 has 15 residues. The CDR3 sequence: CASSLVERSYNEQFF. The CDR3 DNA follows: TGTGCCAGCAGCTTAGTGGAGAGGTCCTACAATGAGCAGTTCTTC.

Many counts were recorded for this clonotype. The chain carries TRBV5-4 and TRBJ1-1; a weak D match, TRBD1 (6 bases). The CDR3 totals 14 residues. Trimming took off 6 bases at V and 4 bases at J, with 16 bases between the two ends. The V gene's germline CDR1 is SGHNT and CDR2 YYREEE (reference sequence). The CDR3, as DNA: TGTGCCAGCAAGACGGGGGCTGGCGGCACTGAAGCTTTCTTT. Protein product: CASKTGAGGTEAFF. Together with reference TRBV5-4 and TRBJ1-1, the CDR3 gives the full variable domain: ETGVTQSPTHLIKTRGQQVTLRCSSQSGHNTVSWYQQALGQGPQFIFQYYREEENGRGNFPPRFSGLQFPNYSSELNVNALELDDSALYLCASKTGAGGTEAFFGQGTRLTVV.

This clonotype was seen ten or more times. This rearrangement joins TRBV29-1 to TRBJ1-3, with D perhaps TRBD1 (5 bases). V lost 7 bases and J lost 0, with 19 bases in between. The length of the CDR3 is 16 residues. Germline CDR1 reads SQVTM; CDR2 reads ANQGSEA. The CDR3 sequence is CSARGWAADSGNTIYF. The CDR3 bases are TGCAGCGCCCGGGGGTGGGCGGCAGACTCTGGAAACACCATATATTTT.

The chain recombines TRBV12-3 or TRBV12-4 with TRBJ1-5; 12 nucleotides align to TRBD1. The CDR3 has 19 residues. Unmatched junction bases numbered 11, after V lost 5 bases and J lost 0 bases. The CDR3 sequence: CASSSGTGGDLYSNQPQHF. The CDR3 DNA is TGTGCCAGCAGTAGCGGGACAGGGGGCGACCTATATAGCAATCAGCCCCAGCATTTT.

V usage is TRBV7-9 and J usage is TRBJ2-3; D uncertain. V was clipped by 10 bases and J by 1 base, with 12 bases between them. Per germline, CDR1 SEHNR and CDR2 FQNEAQ (reference sequence). The CDR3 runs 13 residues. CDR3 DNA: TGTGCCATCCTGGGCGACCGCACAGATACGCAGTATTTT. This translates into CAILGDRTDTQYF. Looking up the rest from reference TRBV7-9 and TRBJ2-3 gives the full variable domain: DTGVSQNPRHKITKRGQNVTFRCDPISEHNRLYWYRQTLGQGPEFLTYFQNEAQLEKSRLLSDRFSAERPKGSFSTLEIQRTEQGDSAMYLCAILGDRTDTQYFGPGTRLTVL.

This clonotype was observed a few times. The rearrangement joins TRBV21-1 to TRBJ2-1; TRBD2 reflects the table's D call only, with no check against the DNA. TRBV21-1 represents a pseudogene. The CDR3 consists of 19 residues. CDR3 residues: CASSKLKPSGPISYNEQFF. DNA of the CDR3: TGTGCCAGCAGCAAACTTAAGCCTAGCGGCCCCATAAGCTACAATGAGCAGTTCTTC.

The chain carries TRBV11-2 and TRBJ1-2; 7 bases align to TRBD1. This CDR3 comprises 16 residues. Germline V gene data show CDR1 as SGHAT and CDR2 as FQNNGV. V shed 5 bases, J shed 4 bases, and the junction held 13 bases outside the gene matches. The CDR3 coding sequence is TGTGCCAGCAGCCCTATTAGGGACAGCCTTGCCTATGGCTACACCTTC. This translates into CASSPIRDSLAYGYTF.

A remark on this clonotype: Since a much larger clone is just one base distant, this may be a read error. The chain links TRBV27 to TRBJ2-1; tentatively, D is TRBD1 (5 bases). Germline V gives CDR1 MNHEY, CDR2 SMNVEV (reference sequence). CDR3 length: 16 amino acids. V was pared by 3 bases and J by 8 bases, with 20 bases between. CDR3 residues: CASSFSGIGVPYEQFF. The CDR3 region has the DNA TGTGCCAGCAGTTTCAGTGGGATAGGGGTGCCCTATGAGCAGTTCTTC.

A note on this clonotype: This CDR3 fails to terminate in the conserved phenylalanine or tryptophan, so it likely reflects a read error. The chain carries TRBV28 and TRBJ2-7, with D perhaps TRBD1 (5 bases). Germline V gene data show CDR1 as MDHEN and CDR2 as SYDVKM. The length of the CDR3 is 16 residues. Deletions cut 4 bases from V and 1 base from J, with 17 bases between. The CDR3 DNA follows: TGTGCCAGCAGTTCGGACACTCAGTTCGGGTCCTACGAGCAGTACTCC. Translating it yields CASSSDTQFGSYEQYS.

Concerning this clonotype: This may be a read error, as it is one base from a much larger clone. As the CDR3 is not closed by the conserved phenylalanine or tryptophan, this likely results from a read error. The chain has TRBV27 and TRBJ2-1; 9 bases align to TRBD2. This CDR3 region has 16 residues. Germline loops: CDR1 MNHEY, CDR2 SMNVEV (reference sequence). The V and J ends lost 2 bases and 7 bases, in that order; junction bases with no gene match: 9. The CDR3 is CASSLIAGGLFNEQFL. The CDR3 nucleotides read TGTGCCAGCAGTTTAATCGCGGGGGGGCTGTTTAATGAGCAGTTCCTC.

This clonotype was detected only a few times. This chain connects TRBV7-9 to TRBJ2-1; 9 positions agree with TRBD2. Germline assignment: CDR1 SEHNR and CDR2 FQNEAQ (reference sequence). The CDR3 totals 15 residues. The V gene end was trimmed by 5 bases and the J gene end by 8 bases; junction bases not matched to a gene: 10. CDR3 sequence: CASSRGASGTDEQFF. In DNA, the CDR3 is TGTGCCAGCAGCCGAGGGGCTAGCGGGACAGATGAGCAGTTCTTC.

This clonotype was counted between two and nine times. V and J are TRBV6-2 or TRBV6-3 and TRBJ2-1; D gene uncertain. Deletions cut 2 bases from V and 0 bases from J, with 8 bases between. The CDR3 sequence is 15 residues long. Germline V gene data show CDR1 as MNHEY and CDR2 as SVGEGT. The CDR3 region has the DNA TGTGCCAGCAGTTACATTGAGAGCTCCTACAATGAGCAGTTCTTC. Amino acids: CASSYIESSYNEQFF.

With respect to this clonotype: A read error may be the cause here, since a much bigger clone is one base away. This rearrangement joins TRBV30 to TRBJ1-2; TRBD1 might be the D (6 bases). The CDR3 is made up of 14 amino acids. V lost 5 bases and J 4 bases, leaving 17 bases between the germline ends. Germline-derived CDR1 and CDR2 are GTSNPN and SVGIG (reference sequence). The CDR3 protein is CAWGIPGDTYGYTF. The CDR3 DNA sequence: TGTGCCTGGGGTATACCAGGGGATACCTATGGCTACACCTTC. The full variable domain, rest sourced from reference TRBV30 and TRBJ1-2, is SQTIHQWPATLVQPVGSPLSLECTVEGTSNPNLYWYRQAAGRGLQLLFYSVGIGQISSEVPQNLSASRPQDRQFILSSKKLLLSDSGFYLCAWGIPGDTYGYTFGSGTRLTVV.

This clonotype was recorded many times. The chain uses TRBV29-1 and TRBJ2-1; TRBD1 matches 10 bases. The V gene's germline CDR1 is SQVTM and CDR2 ANQGSEA. This CDR3 has 15 residues. V lost 6 bases and J lost 3; bases outside the gene matches: 8. This CDR3 reads CSVGTGEPHYNEQFF. The DNA of the CDR3 is TGCAGCGTGGGGACAGGGGAACCCCACTACAATGAGCAGTTCTTC.

This clonotype was picked up many times. The V gene is TRBV9, the J gene TRBJ2-3; D is ambiguous. The V end lost 4 bases, the J end lost 0 bases, and 15 bases lay between the germline ends. Looked up from germline, CDR1 is SGDLS and CDR2 is YYNGEE. CDR3 length: 16 residues. CDR3 amino acids: CASSFHRTHSTDTQYF. As DNA, the CDR3 is TGTGCCAGCAGCTTCCACCGGACCCACAGCACAGATACGCAGTATTTT.

Comments on this clonotype: A much larger clone lies a single base off, so this may be a read error. This rearrangement joins TRBV21-1 to TRBJ2-5; no DNA check was done on the table's D call, TRBD2. TRBV21-1 constitutes a pseudogene. This CDR3 has 14 residues. The CDR3 coding sequence is TGTGCCAGCGGCAAGGAAGCGGAAGAAGAGACCCAGTACTTC. Amino acid sequence: CASGKEAEEETQYF.

There are many counts of this clonotype. The rearrangement joins TRBV28 to TRBJ2-7, with D hard to call. V lost 1 base, J lost 3 bases, and 10 bases lay in between. Germline values: CDR1 MDHEN, CDR2 SYDVKM. The CDR3 has 14 residues. In nucleotides, the CDR3 is TGTGCCAGCAGTTTATCCGGGCAGAGCTACGAGCAGTACTTC. Translating it yields CASSLSGQSYEQYF. Full variable domain (rest looked up from reference TRBV28 and TRBJ2-7): DVKVTQSSRYLVKRTGEKVFLECVQDMDHENMFWYRQDPGLGLRLIYFSYDVKMKEKGDIPEGYSVSREKKERFSLILESASTNQTSMYLCASSLSGQSYEQYFGPGTRLTVT.

About this clonotype: Mismatch with germline at one junction end may stem from a read error. The chain has TRBV7-2 and TRBJ2-3, with 9 bases identical to TRBD1. Germline-derived CDR1 and CDR2 are SGHTA and FQGNSA. This CDR3 contains 15 residues. CDR3 region: CARSEGQGIADTQNF. CDR3 nucleotides: TGTGCCCGCAGCGAAGGACAGGGGATAGCAGATACGCAGAATTTT.

With respect to this clonotype: A much larger clone sits a single nucleotide away, making a read error possible. The V gene is TRBV4-2, the J gene TRBJ2-2, with D unresolved. The V gene's germline CDR1 is LGHNA and CDR2 YNFKEQ. This CDR3 is built from 16 residues. CDR3 in amino acids: CASSQELGANTVELFF. CDR3 coding DNA: TGTGCCAGCAGCCAAGAGCTAGGAGCGAACACCGTGGAGCTGTTTTTT.

This clonotype has ten or more counts. The chain employs TRBV29-1 and TRBJ1-6; D gene uncertain. Trimming removed 4 bases from V and 7 bases from J, with 14 bases in between. CDR1 SQVTM and CDR2 ANQGSEA come from the germline V gene. The CDR3 consists of 14 residues. The CDR3 nucleotides read TGCAGCGTTGGGCGGGCAGGCCCAAATTCACCCCTCCACTTT. Translation: CSVGRAGPNSPLHF.

This clonotype occurred many times. The chain is built from TRBV18 and TRBJ2-5; D not resolved. CDR1 and CDR2 (germline): KGHSH, LQKENI. The V and J ends lost 2 bases and 1 base respectively, with 11 bases between them. CDR3 size: 15 residues. Here the CDR3 reads CASSPNTAPQETQYF. CDR3 nucleotide sequence: TGTGCCAGCTCACCAAATACAGCTCCCCAAGAGACCCAGTACTTC.